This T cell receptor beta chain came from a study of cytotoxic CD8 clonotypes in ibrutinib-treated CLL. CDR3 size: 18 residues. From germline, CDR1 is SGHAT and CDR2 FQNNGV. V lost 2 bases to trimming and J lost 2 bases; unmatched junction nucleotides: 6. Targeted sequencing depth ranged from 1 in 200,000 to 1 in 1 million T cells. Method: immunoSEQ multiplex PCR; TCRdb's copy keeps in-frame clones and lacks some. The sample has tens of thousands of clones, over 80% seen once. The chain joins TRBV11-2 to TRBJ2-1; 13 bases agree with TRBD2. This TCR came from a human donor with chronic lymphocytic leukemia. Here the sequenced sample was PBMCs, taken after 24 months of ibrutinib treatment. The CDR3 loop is CASSLNGLAGEPYNEQFF. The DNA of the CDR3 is TGTGCCAGCAGCTTAAATGGACTAGCGGGAGAACCCTACAATGAGCAGTTCTTC. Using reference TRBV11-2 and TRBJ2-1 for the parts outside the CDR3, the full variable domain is EAGVAQSPRYKIIEKRQSVAFWCNPISGHATLYWYQQILGQGPKLLIQFQNNGVVDDSQLPKDRFSAERLKGVDSTLKIQPAKLEDSAVYLCASSLNGLAGEPYNEQFFGPGTRLTVL.